This TCR beta chain was observed in a study of cytomegalovirus exposure and HLA in healthy donors. On this clone: The target antigen is unknown.

Measured with immunoSEQ multiplex PCR; TCRdb has only the in-frame clones, and not every one. The table lists 90,000 to 130,000 clones, 88% of them singletons, with over 1.3% in the top ten. Findings and limits, study-wide: Among the CMV-associated chains, a few were confirmed in vitro as specific for CMV antigens. The study labeled more than 150 TCR beta chains cytomegalovirus-associated.

The junction had 5 bases not matched to a gene; V was cut back by 2 bases and J by 3 bases. The CDR3 contains 16 residues. The germline CDR1 and CDR2 sequences are SGHDT and YYEEEE. This receptor was obtained from a woman between 25 and 40 years old in good health and CMV-seropositive. Material: PBMCs. The V gene is TRBV5-6, the J gene TRBJ2-2; 9 bases agree with TRBD1. CDR3 in DNA: TGTGCCAGCAGCTTCCGGGACAGGGTTCACACCGGGGAGCTGTTTTTT. Encoded protein: CASSFRDRVHTGELFF.